This section outlines one T cell receptor (beta chain) sequence together with its context. Its antigen is currently unknown. Profiled with immunoSEQ multiplex PCR; TCRdb holds only in-frame clones, not every one. The sample yields over 85,000 clones, roughly 80% seen once. This entry comes from a study of radiotherapy plus CTLA-4 blockade in lung cancer. Findings and limits, study-wide: Among blood TCR repertoires after radiotherapy plus ipilimumab, tumor-derived clones expanded.

Germline CDR1 is MNHEY and CDR2 is SVGAGI. The CDR3 totals 15 residues. Trimming left V 2 bases short and J 1 base short, with 8 bases between. The sample consisted of peripheral blood, taken from a patient treated with radiotherapy plus ipilimumab. This receptor was identified in a human donor with non-small cell lung cancer that progressed on radiotherapy plus ipilimumab. This chain uses TRBV6-5 with TRBJ2-2; D may be TRBD1 (6 bases). The CDR3 DNA reads as TGTGCCAGCAGTTACGTCAGGGGGAACACCGGGGAGCTGTTTTTT. Encoded protein: CASSYVRGNTGELFF.